A single sample is the source of the 5 T cell receptor beta chains below, sequenced in a study of shared clonotypes between healthy human individuals. Measured with immunoSEQ multiplex PCR; TCRdb has only the in-frame clones, and not every one. In the table there are 2 million to 2.5 million clones, almost 96% of which are singletons. Sequencing was carried out using naive CD4+ T cells sorted from blood. The subset is: CD45RA+ positively selected. The receptors derive from a young man in good health.

The chain carries TRBV2 and TRBJ2-3; 9 nucleotides agree with TRBD1. Germline CDR1 and CDR2: SNHLY and FYNNEI. The CDR3 totals 14 residues. V lost 6 bases to trimming and J lost 0 bases; unmatched junction nucleotides: 1. The CDR3 reads CASRQGASTDTQYF. Written as DNA, the CDR3 is TGTGCCAGCAGACAGGGGGCTAGCACAGATACGCAGTATTTT.

The genes are TRBV11-2 and TRBJ1-1; 7 nucleotides line up with TRBD1. The V gene's germline CDR1 is SGHAT and CDR2 FQNNGV. V was pared by 6 bases and J by 1 base, with 5 bases of the junction left unmatched. This CDR3 has 14 residues. CDR3 DNA: TGTGCCAGCAGGATCGGACAGGAGAACACTGAAGCTTTCTTT. Its protein is CASRIGQENTEAFF.

This clone was recorded once. V is TRBV6-5 and J is TRBJ2-7; 8 positions match TRBD2. After removal of 0 bases from V and 4 bases from J, the junction contained 8 bases not matched to a gene. Germline values: CDR1 MNHEY, CDR2 SVGAGI. The CDR3 totals 16 residues. Written as DNA, the CDR3 is TGTGCCAGCAGTTACTCTAAGGGCGGGGGGTTGTACGAGCAGTACTTC. It specifies CASSYSKGGGLYEQYF.

This clone was recorded once. This sample includes further DNA sequences coding for the same CDR3. The gene calls are TRBV7-2 and TRBJ2-7; no reliable D call. Germline CDR1 reads SGHTA; CDR2 reads FQGNSA. V was pared by 4 bases and J by 0 bases, with 13 bases between. The CDR3 length is 15 residues. In nucleotides, the CDR3 is TGTGCCAGCAGCTCAGCCGGCGGCAGCTCCTACGAGCAGTACTTC. The encoded protein is CASSSAGGSSYEQYF.

The chain recombines TRBV25-1 with TRBJ2-7; D unclear. CDR3 length: 15 amino acids. V was shortened by 0 bases and J by 2 bases, with 11 bases between the two germline ends. Per the germline V gene, CDR1 is MGHDK and CDR2 is SYGVNS. DNA for the CDR3: TGTGCCAGCAGTGAATACCATGGGCAGCCCTACGAGCAGTACTTC. Translated: CASSEYHGQPYEQYF.